The text below deals with one TCR beta chain. The antigen it binds to is not known. No clone much larger than this one lies a single base away; base qualities are absent. Systemically healthy Caucasian individuals from Russia, around 39 in total and aged roughly 6 to 90 years, were included as donors. Each donor gave around 9.5 milliliters of peripheral blood, collected into EDTA-treated Vacutainer tubes. PBMCs were isolated by Ficoll-Paque density-gradient centrifugation, with at least 6 million obtained per sample. Total RNA, at least 6 micrograms per sample, was extracted from PBMCs with Trizol reagent. The percentages of naive CD45RAhigh/CD27high T cells were determined by flow cytometry on a PBMC aliquot from every donor. This sample was taken from a study of blood T cells in healthy people across ages (dated by TCRdb to between 2015 and 2017). About the study as a whole: Template switching captured roughly one uniquely barcoded TCR beta cDNA molecule per two T cells in model experiments. To track age-related changes in TCR beta repertoire diversity, the study relied on deep sequencing normalized with unique cDNA molecular identifiers. The donors were split into four age groups: young (average around 17 years), middle-aged (roughly 39), aged (approximately 60) and long-lived (over 80). Donors of different ages were randomly distributed across sequencing lanes to avoid experimental bias. The study analyzed two additional independent replicas of 1 million unique cDNA reads from the same blood draw for two donors, one aged 18 to 29 and one aged 80 or older. Broader findings and caveats from the paper: Because donor CMV infection status was unknown, age-related changes in expanded clonotypes were potentially confounded. Total diversity estimates from one million sequenced T cells were considered lower bounds and underestimates. Bulk unsorted PBMC profiling prevented conclusive comparison of naive and antigen-experienced compartments. The percentage of naive T cells measured by flow cytometry correlated strongly with observed TCR beta diversity. Compared with the aged group, the long-lived group had more naive CD4+ T cells, fewer expanded clones and increased TCR diversity, a pattern suggesting age selection. As age increased, observed TCR beta diversity per million T cells dropped in a roughly linear way, and a significant reduction was already evident by age 40.

The library was built by means of 5' RACE. The sequencer was an Illumina HiSeq 2500. A second roughly 6 to 12 cycle PCR used a sample-barcoded 5' primer and a J-beta primer mix. Each TCR beta cDNA molecule received a unique molecular identifier from a template-switch 5' adaptor carrying 12 random nucleotides. At least 2.5 million CDR3-containing paired-end reads were obtained from each sample. The Mint cDNA synthesis kit, primed by a TRBC-specific oligonucleotide, was used to synthesize first-strand cDNA from all RNA. After uracil-DNA glycosylase treatment, a first 18-cycle PCR used universal primers M1SS and BC2_uni_R on all cDNA. The authors' analysis ran thus. Normalization of each sample was performed by random selection of 1 million high-quality reads, each carrying a distinct molecular identifier. Instead of being binned into consensus sequences, reads with shared molecular identifiers were discarded. MiTCR, with a Q25 quality threshold and the strictest error-elimination algorithm, was used for CDR3 identification, clonotype clustering and error correction. A nonparametric unseen species model using Euler transformation provided a lower-bound estimate of total TCR beta diversity. The public reads were quality trimmed at Q25 with fastp and then assembled into clones with MiXCR by TCRdb, keeping productive beta chains. Entries are consolidated by CDR3 protein sequence, retaining the most common genes and DNA. The V and J calls shown here were made by TCRdb, not taken from the authors' results. Recorded for this sample are around 780,000 distinct CDR3 sequences; just over 55% of them occurred a single time. The top ten clones comprise roughly 24% of the sample.

V is clipped by 6 bases and J by 6 bases, and the sequence between their germline boundaries is 12 bases long. CDR1 is given as DFQATT and CDR2 as SNEGSKA, both from the germline V gene (reference sequence). Spanning cysteine to phenylalanine, the CDR3 consists of 12 amino acids. Only the CDR3 region is kept as DNA, spanning 36 bases read in frame from base 1. Sequencing was carried out using blood. The sequence was collected from a man aged 40-55 years in good health. Recombination joined TRBV20-1 with TRBJ2-4; the D gene assignment is perhaps TRBD1 or TRBD2, with each matching 5 bases. The CDR3 region has the sequence CSASLGGNIQYF. The DNA sequence is given as TGCAGTGCGTCTCTTGGGGGAAACATTCAGTACTTC.